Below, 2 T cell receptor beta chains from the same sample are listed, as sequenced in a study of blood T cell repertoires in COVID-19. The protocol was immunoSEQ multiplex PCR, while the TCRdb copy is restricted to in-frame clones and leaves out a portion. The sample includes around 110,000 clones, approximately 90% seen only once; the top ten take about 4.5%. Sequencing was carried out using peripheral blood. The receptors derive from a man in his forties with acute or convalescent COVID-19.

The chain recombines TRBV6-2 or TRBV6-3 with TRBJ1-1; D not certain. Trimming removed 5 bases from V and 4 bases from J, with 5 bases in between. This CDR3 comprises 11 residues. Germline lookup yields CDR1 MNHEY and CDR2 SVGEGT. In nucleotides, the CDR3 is TGTGCCAGCAGTAGCGGCACTGAAGCTTTCTTT. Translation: CASSSGTEAFF.

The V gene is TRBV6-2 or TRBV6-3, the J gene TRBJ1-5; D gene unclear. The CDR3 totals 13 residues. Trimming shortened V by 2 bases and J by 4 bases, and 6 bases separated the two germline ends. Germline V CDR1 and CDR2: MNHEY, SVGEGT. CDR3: CASSYQSNQPQHF. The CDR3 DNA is TGTGCCAGCAGTTACCAGTCAAATCAGCCCCAGCATTTT.